The clone carrying this T cell receptor beta chain was picked up one time. The sample originates from a study of T cell changes during pregnancy in multiple sclerosis. TCRdb's copy holds only in-frame clones and misses some; the assay was immunoSEQ multiplex PCR. The sample consists of under 75,000 clones, about 93% of them appearing once. The CDR3 contains 15 residues. Germline V gene sequence: CDR1 SEHNR, CDR2 FQNEAQ (reference sequence). The trim removed 4 bases at V and 2 bases at J, leaving 7 bases unmatched. The receptor's source is a female donor in good health, enrolled as a control in a pregnancy study. Here the sequenced sample was peripheral blood, taken in the third trimester of pregnancy. This sequence joins TRBV7-9 and TRBJ2-7; 8 nucleotides match TRBD1. CDR3 protein: CASSSMTGVTYEQYF. CDR3 sequence (DNA): TGTGCCAGCAGCTCTATGACAGGGGTCACCTACGAGCAGTACTTC.